This T cell receptor beta chain was sequenced in a study of beta chain features in type 1 diabetes. Study overall: Cell yields, gender and age were comparable in patients and healthy donors. Over 85,000,000 sorted cells were examined across all samples.

Study results and limitations: Individuals with type 1 diabetes displayed fewer insertions and more deletions at VDJ junctions.

In germline, CDR1 is MNHEY, CDR2 SVGAGI. There are 12 residues in the CDR3. V lost 0 bases to trimming and J lost 8 bases, with 2 bases between them. This clone occurred a few times. Antigen specificity is unknown. Other DNA sequences in this specimen translate into the identical CDR3. Since all of the isolated RNA was reverse transcribed, expressed TCRB transcripts were what got sequenced. Clones were sequenced by immunoSEQ multiplex PCR, and TCRdb holds only the in-frame ones, with some missing. Of 110,000 to 150,000 clones listed, 9.2% are singletons. Source material: central memory CD4+ T cells from blood. The TCR sequence derives from a young man in good health. The V gene is TRBV6-5, the J gene TRBJ1-6, with D hard to call. CDR3 loop: CASSYSYSPLHF. The CDR3 nucleotides read TGTGCCAGCAGTTACTCCTATTCACCCCTCCACTTT.